This is a list of T cell receptor beta chains from one sample in a study of STAT5B mutations in CD4+ large granular lymphocyte leukemia. The data were produced by immunoSEQ multiplex PCR, yet TCRdb's version contains in-frame clones alone and is incomplete. The data hold 6,000 or so clones, with around 74% observed a single time. The sample comprised PBMCs. The source of these receptors is a woman in her 70s with CD4+ T-cell large granular lymphocyte leukemia. The conserved cysteine and the conserved F or W are not part of the CDR3 here. The D gene is left open where the match is weak.

NA | TRBV5-4 | ASSLRDTKETQY
TRBD2 | TRBV15 | ATSRVLAGGSEQF
NA | TRBV6-1 | ASKWTQGSEQY
TRBD1 | TRBV19 | ASSIGQGAGTEAF
NA | TRBV9 | ASSVGQSGANVLT
NA | TRBV6-5 | ASISRSGNTIY
NA | TRBV9 | ASSVGQASEAF
TRBD1 | TRBV5-4 | ASRHGQGRNTGELF
NA | TRBV19 | ASSIDGVMEKLF
NA | TRBV7-6 | ASSLEPRNEQF
NA | TRBV28 | ASAEGIRETQY
NA | TRBV6-6 | ASSPLGTDTEAF
TRBD1 | TRBV9 | ASSLRETGGVSPLH
NA | TRBV29-1 | SVRRGIETGELF
NA | TRBV28 | ASRETGNTEAF
TRBD1 | TRBV28 | ASSRGQAAGADTQY
TRBD2 | TRBV5-4 | ASSAGGPSHEQY
TRBD2 | TRBV5-6 | ASSPTTAGQNIQY
NA | TRBV5-1 | ASSSGRGPRSYNEQF
TRBD2 | TRBV10-1 | ASSESGGEQF
NA | TRBV19 | ASSIGTGASYGYT
TRBD2 | TRBV27 | ASSARLAGIVNTGELF
TRBD1 | TRBV5-1 | ASSLRTGVNYGYT
NA | TRBV7-2 | ASSLGGAGASYNEQF
NA | TRBV9 | ASEKGEMGTGELF
NA | TRBV6-1 | ASAPGRGNEKLF
NA | TRBV6-4 | PRGGDSNQPQH
TRBD1 | TRBV5-5 | ASSLGSDRAETQY
NA | TRBV2 | ASSEAQGRGGEKLF
TRBD1 | TRBV11-2 | ASSLGTGAGRVNTEAF
NA | TRBV5-6 | ASSFGYGYT
NA | TRBV7-9 | ASSLANSGELF
NA | TRBV2 | ASSPREGRQPQH
NA | TRBV5-8 | ASSPRETQY
TRBD1 | TRBV6-5 | ASRQTGRGNTIY
NA | TRBV6-1 | ASRTSPPGEQY
NA | TRBV19 | ASSRENGNQPQH
NA | TRBV30 | AWSVSGIGSEKLF
NA | TRBV25-1 | ASSELKGTEAF
NA | TRBV6-5 | ASSYSGGRGWAF
NA | TRBV4-2 | ASSQDRGYGYT
NA | TRBV18 | ASSTGYTGELF
NA | TRBV19 | ASRDNYGYT
NA | TRBV7-3 | ASSLKVGHNEQF
NA | TRBV29-1 | SVEGAGYEQY
NA | TRBV11-2 | ASSLGEGGTEAF
NA | TRBV7-3 | ASSPGRRNEQF
NA | TRBV6-1 | ASSGRDGNTIY
NA | TRBV5-1 | ASSLGDYNEQF
TRBD2 | TRBV11-2 | ASSVLAGGDTQY
NA | TRBV6-5 | ASSYKVGGTEAF
NA | TRBV18 | ASSPLLTNEQY
NA | TRBV5-1 | ASSLDAAGYT
NA | TRBV14 | ASSPGSTWGETQY
NA | TRBV9 | ASSRDPANYGYT
NA | TRBV30 | AWSPWTSLVSPPVD
NA | TRBV5-5 | ASSFTLHEQY
NA | TRBV15 | ATSKRTDEKLF
NA | TRBV11-2 | ASSSWGAADTQY
TRBD2 | TRBV5-6 | ASSLGLARHNEQF